The rows below give T cell receptor beta chains drawn from one sample of a study of technical replicates of blood from a few donors. This table comes from immunoSEQ multiplex PCR, and its TCRdb copy is limited to in-frame clones, with some not included. The profile shows around 72,000 clones, approximately 90% of them singletons. The sequenced material came from T cells isolated from PBMCs. The receptors stem from a human donor in good health. Both conserved end residues are part of each CDR3. The D gene is left open where the match is weak. Only part of the rows carry a size: once, few, many, or a class if the clone is expanded.

D,size,V,J,DNA,CDR3
NA,NA,TRBV2,TRBJ1-2,TGTGCCAGCTCCTACGCCTATGGCTACACCTTC,CASSYAYGYTF
NA,NA,TRBV2,TRBJ2-7,TGTGCCAGCAGTGAAGCAGTGGTAGGGGAGGACGAGCAGTACTTC,CASSEAVVGEDEQYF
TRBD2,NA,TRBV4-1,TRBJ2-3,TGCGCCAGCAGCCCCCGGCAACTAGCGGAAAGAGGAGATACGCAGTATTTT,CASSPRQLAERGDTQYF
TRBD1,few,TRBV11-3,TRBJ2-3,TGTGCCAGCAGCTCCCGACAGGGGTCTCACCCAGATACGCAGTATTTT,CASSSRQGSHPDTQYF
TRBD1,NA,TRBV9,TRBJ1-1,TGTGCCAGCAGCGAACAGGGGTTGACTGAAGCTTTCTTT,CASSEQGLTEAFF
NA,once,TRBV4-1,TRBJ2-1,TGCGCCAGCAGCCTTGGACTTACAAATGAGCAGTTCTTC,CASSLGLTNEQFF
TRBD1,NA,TRBV5-1,TRBJ1-5,TGCGCCAGCAGCCCTGGGACAGGGGGCGACAATCAGCCCCAGCATTTT,CASSPGTGGDNQPQHF
NA,once,TRBV11-2,TRBJ2-3,TGTGCCAGCAGCTTTCTACGGCTCCTAACGGGGACGCAGTATTTT,CASSFLRLLTGTQYF
NA,NA,TRBV18,TRBJ2-5,TGTGCCAGCTCACCACCGACAGCCGCAAGTGGGCAAGAGACCCAGTACTTC,CASSPPTAASGQETQYF
NA,NA,TRBV11-2,TRBJ2-1,TGTGCCAGCAGCTTAAGCGGGTTCGCCTACAATGAGCAGTTCTTC,CASSLSGFAYNEQFF
NA,NA,TRBV29-1,TRBJ1-2,TGCAGCGTGCTAAAGGGGGGGGATGGCTACACCTTC,CSVLKGGDGYTF
NA,NA,TRBV27,TRBJ2-1,TGTGCCAGCGGTTCCCCATATAGAAACAATGAGCAGTTCTTC,CASGSPYRNNEQFF
TRBD1,NA,TRBV28,TRBJ2-7,TGTGCCAGCAGCTCAGGGACAGGGAAACTCTCATCGGCACACGAGCAGTACTTC,CASSSGTGKLSSAHEQYF
NA,NA,TRBV29-1,TRBJ1-1,TGCAGCTCATCCATGAACACTGAAGCTTTCTTT,CSSSMNTEAFF
TRBD1,NA,TRBV25-1,TRBJ2-5,TGTGCCAGCAGTGCCGGGACAGGGATTGCGGAGACCCAGTACTTC,CASSAGTGIAETQYF
NA,NA,TRBV25-1,TRBJ1-1,TGTGCCAGCAGTATCGGGGGGGGAACTGAAGCTTTCTTT,CASSIGGGTEAFF
NA,NA,TRBV19,TRBJ2-3,TGTGCCAGTATAGGAGCGCTAACAGATACGCAGTATTTT,CASIGALTDTQYF
NA,NA,TRBV2,TRBJ2-1,TGTGCCAGCAGCCAAGCGGGTTGGGGCAATGAGCAGTTCTTC,CASSQAGWGNEQFF
NA,NA,TRBV4-3,TRBJ1-2,TGCGCCAGCAGCCAAGGGAGGGTTTATGGCTACACCTTC,CASSQGRVYGYTF
NA,NA,TRBV5-4,TRBJ1-1,TGTGCCAGCAGCTTGGACAGGGCGACTGAAGCTTTCTTT,CASSLDRATEAFF
NA,NA,TRBV18,TRBJ1-5,TGTGCCAGCTCCCCGGGACTGGGGCCCAATCAGCCCCAGCATTTT,CASSPGLGPNQPQHF
TRBD1,once,TRBV7-2,TRBJ1-1,TGTGCCAGCAGCTTCCCTCCGCTAGACAGGGAGAACACTGAAGCTTTCTTT,CASSFPPLDRENTEAFF
NA,NA,TRBV7-8,TRBJ2-7,TGTGCCAGCAGCTTAGCGGAGGAGGGATACGAGCAGTACTTC,CASSLAEEGYEQYF
NA,NA,TRBV15,TRBJ2-5,TGTGCCACCAGCAGAGAGGCTGGAGAGACCCAGTACTTC,CATSREAGETQYF
NA,NA,TRBV27,TRBJ2-1,TGTGCCAGCAGTATTAGCGGTTGGACCTACAATGAGCAGTTCTTC,CASSISGWTYNEQFF
NA,NA,TRBV6-5,TRBJ2-7,TGTGCCAGCAGTCTAGAGTTAACCTCCTACGAGCAGTACTTC,CASSLELTSYEQYF
NA,NA,TRBV6-5,TRBJ1-5,TGTGCCAGCAGCAGGGACATTAGCAATCAGCCCCAGCATTTT,CASSRDISNQPQHF
TRBD1,few,TRBV4-2,TRBJ1-5,TGTGCCAGCAGCCAAGAAGGGGGACAGGGATTCCAGCCCCAGCATTTT,CASSQEGGQGFQPQHF
TRBD1,once,TRBV6-7,TRBJ2-5,TGTGCCAGCAGTTACTTCAGGGGGCAAGAGACCCAGTACTTC,CASSYFRGQETQYF
NA,NA,TRBV6-5,TRBJ1-2,TGTGCCAGCAGATTTACAGGGATCCACTATGGCTACACCTTC,CASRFTGIHYGYTF